The clone carrying this TCR beta chain was observed a few times. As yet, its antigen is unknown. This entry comes from a study of T cells after yellow fever vaccination. The study's findings and limits: A minor fraction of clonotypes spanned both CD4 and CD8 compartments.

TCRdb redid the calling of the 5' RACE reads with MiXCR, one entry per CDR3 protein. The table shows roughly 300,000 distinct CDR3 sequences, with around 6.8% occurring only once. Germline V CDR1 and CDR2: SGHAT, FQNNGV. Trimming cost V 8 bases and J 6 bases, with 15 bases left between them. This CDR3 has 13 amino acids. The chain links TRBV11-2 to TRBJ2-3; possible D gene TRBD2, 5 bases. This specimen was PBMCs, taken about 49 days after the first yellow fever vaccination. This TCR was recovered from a man in his late teens or twenties who received the YFV17D yellow fever vaccine. DNA for the CDR3: TGTGCCAGCCAAACGGCGGGTCCGGATACGCAGTATTTT. Translated, it gives CASQTAGPDTQYF.